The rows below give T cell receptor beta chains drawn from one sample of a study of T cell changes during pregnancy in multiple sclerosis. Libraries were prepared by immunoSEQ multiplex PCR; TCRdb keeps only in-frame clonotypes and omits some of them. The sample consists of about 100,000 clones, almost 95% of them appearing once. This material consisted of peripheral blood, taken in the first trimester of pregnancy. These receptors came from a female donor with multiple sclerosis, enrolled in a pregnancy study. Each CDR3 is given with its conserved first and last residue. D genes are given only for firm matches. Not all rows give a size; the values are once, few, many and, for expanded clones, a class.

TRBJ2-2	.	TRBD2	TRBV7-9	CASRPPGLANTGELFF	TGTGCCAGCAGGCCTCCCGGACTAGCGAACACCGGGGAGCTGTTTTTT
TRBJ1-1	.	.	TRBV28	CASSYYPEAFF	TGTGCCAGCAGTTACTACCCTGAAGCTTTCTTT
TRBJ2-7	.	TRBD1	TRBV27	CASSFTTGGIRTYEQYF	TGTGCCAGCAGTTTTACCACAGGGGGGATTAGAACCTACGAGCAGTACTTC
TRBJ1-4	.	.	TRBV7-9	CASSFGGGFEKLFF	TGTGCCAGCAGCTTCGGCGGTGGGTTTGAAAAACTGTTTTTT
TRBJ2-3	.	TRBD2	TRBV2	CASSDPGLAGPRTDTQYF	TGTGCCAGCAGTGATCCAGGTCTAGCGGGACCCCGCACAGATACGCAGTATTTT
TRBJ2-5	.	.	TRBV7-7	CASSLAGQGETQYF	TGTGCTAGCAGCTTGGCAGGGCAGGGAGAGACCCAGTACTTC
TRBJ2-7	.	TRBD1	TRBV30	CARGTAYEQYF	TGTGCCCGTGGGACAGCTTACGAGCAGTACTTC
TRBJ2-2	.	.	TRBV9	CASSLNTGELFF	TGTGCCAGCAGCCTCAACACCGGGGAGCTGTTTTTT
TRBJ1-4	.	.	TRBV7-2	CASSFTGFNEKLFF	TGTGCCAGCAGCTTTACAGGGTTTAACGAAAAACTGTTTTTT
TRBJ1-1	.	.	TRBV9	CASSVDPQGPSGAFF	TGTGCCAGCAGCGTAGACCCACAGGGTCCCAGTGGAGCTTTCTTT
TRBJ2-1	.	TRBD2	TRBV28	CASRAGSSYNEQFF	TGTGCCAGTCGAGCGGGGAGCTCCTACAATGAGCAGTTCTTC
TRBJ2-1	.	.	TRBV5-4	CASKPRTSYNEQFF	TGTGCCAGCAAACCCAGAACCTCCTACAATGAGCAGTTCTTC
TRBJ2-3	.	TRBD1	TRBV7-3	CASSFEGGKTDTQYF	TGTGCCAGCAGCTTCGAAGGGGGCAAGACAGATACGCAGTATTTT
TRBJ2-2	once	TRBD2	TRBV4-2	CASSQLAGGSGGTGELFF	TGTGCCAGCAGCCAACTAGCGGGAGGTTCGGGCGGCACCGGGGAGCTGTTTTTT
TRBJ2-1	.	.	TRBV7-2	CASRQRAYNEQFF	TGTGCCAGCAGGCAGCGGGCTTACAATGAGCAGTTCTTC
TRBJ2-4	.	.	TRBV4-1	CASSQGSAAEDIQYF	TGCGCCAGCAGCCAAGGTTCCGCCGCGGAAGACATTCAGTACTTC
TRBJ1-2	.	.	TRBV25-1	CASTTGLNYGYTF	TGTGCCAGCACAACAGGGCTTAACTATGGCTACACCTTC
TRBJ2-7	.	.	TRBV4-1	CASSQELIVGGEQYF	TGCGCCAGCAGCCAAGAATTAATTGTAGGAGGCGAGCAGTACTTC
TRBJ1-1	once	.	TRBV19	CASSIPGKETNTEAFF	TGTGCCAGTAGTATACCCGGGAAGGAGACGAACACTGAAGCTTTCTTT
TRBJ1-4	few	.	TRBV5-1	CASSPGGEKLFF	TGCGCCAGCAGCCCCGGGGGTGAAAAACTGTTTTTT
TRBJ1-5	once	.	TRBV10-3	CAISEGQSNQPQHF	TGTGCCATCAGTGAGGGACAGAGCAATCAGCCCCAGCATTTT
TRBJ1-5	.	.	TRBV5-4	CASSPGHNQPQHF	TGTGCCAGCAGCCCGGGACATAATCAGCCCCAGCATTTT
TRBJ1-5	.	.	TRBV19	CASTLSGVTGRNQPQHF	TGTGCCAGTACCCTTAGCGGGGTCACCGGGAGAAATCAGCCCCAGCATTTT
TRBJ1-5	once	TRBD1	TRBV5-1	CASSLEGAGNQPQHF	TGCGCCAGCAGCTTGGAGGGGGCAGGCAATCAGCCCCAGCATTTT
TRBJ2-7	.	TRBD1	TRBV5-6	CASSLVGQDDREQYF	TGTGCCAGCAGCTTGGTCGGACAGGACGATAGGGAGCAGTACTTC
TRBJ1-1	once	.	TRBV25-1	CASSVQGGGDTEAFF	TGTGCCAGCAGTGTACAGGGTGGGGGAGACACTGAAGCTTTCTTT
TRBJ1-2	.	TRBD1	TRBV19	CASKTGRHGYTF	TGTGCCAGTAAGACAGGGAGACATGGCTACACCTTC
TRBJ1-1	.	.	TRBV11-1	CASSRDIYYTEAFF	TGTGCCAGCAGCCGCGACATTTATTACACTGAAGCTTTCTTT
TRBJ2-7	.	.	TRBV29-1	CSVVTGPPNEQYF	TGCAGCGTTGTCACAGGCCCCCCCAACGAGCAGTACTTC
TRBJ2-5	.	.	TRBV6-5	CASSYLELGKETQYF	TGTGCCAGCAGTTACTTGGAACTCGGGAAGGAGACCCAGTACTTC
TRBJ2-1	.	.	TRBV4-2	CASSQEGGFNEQFF	TGTGCCAGCAGCCAAGAAGGAGGTTTCAATGAGCAGTTCTTC
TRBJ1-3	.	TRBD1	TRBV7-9	CASSLGGFGTASSGNTIYF	TGTGCCAGCAGCTTAGGGGGCTTCGGGACAGCCAGCTCTGGAAACACCATATATTTT
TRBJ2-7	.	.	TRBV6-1	CAGGRSGFYEQYF	TGTGCCGGCGGCCGGAGTGGGTTCTACGAGCAGTACTTC
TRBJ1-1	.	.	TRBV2	CASSDGRGAQNTEAFF	TGTGCCAGCAGTGATGGTCGGGGGGCCCAGAACACTGAAGCTTTCTTT
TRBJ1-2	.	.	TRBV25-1	CASSLTGGALGGYTF	TGTGCCAGCAGTTTAACCGGTGGGGCATTAGGAGGCTACACCTTC
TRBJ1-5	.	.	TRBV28	CASSFPVQPQHF	TGTGCCAGCAGTTTCCCGGTGCAGCCCCAGCATTTT
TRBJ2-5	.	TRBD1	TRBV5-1	CASSLVSPRGRQETQYF	TGCGCCAGCAGCTTGGTGTCTCCCAGGGGGCGACAAGAGACCCAGTACTTC
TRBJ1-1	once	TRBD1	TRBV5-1	CASSFTGTGEAFF	TGCGCCAGCAGCTTTACCGGGACAGGGGAAGCTTTCTTT
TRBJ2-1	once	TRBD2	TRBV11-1	CASSFGLAGGPGAYNEQFF	TGTGCCAGTAGCTTCGGACTAGCGGGAGGGCCGGGGGCCTACAATGAGCAGTTCTTC
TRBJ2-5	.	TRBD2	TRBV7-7	CASSLEGLAGEETQYF	TGTGCTAGCAGCTTAGAGGGACTAGCGGGAGAAGAGACCCAGTACTTC
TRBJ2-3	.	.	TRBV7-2	CASSRRQGGRRGADTQYF	TGTGCCAGCAGCCGCCGACAAGGCGGGAGAAGGGGGGCAGATACGCAGTATTTT
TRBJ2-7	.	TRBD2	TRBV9	CASSASGSGYEQYF	TGTGCCAGCAGCGCCAGCGGGAGCGGGTACGAGCAGTACTTC
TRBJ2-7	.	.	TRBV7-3	CASSSGLSAEQYF	TGTGCCAGCAGCTCCGGACTTTCCGCCGAGCAGTACTTC
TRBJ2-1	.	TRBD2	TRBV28	CASSLGGRAFSEQFF	TGTGCCAGCAGTTTAGGCGGGAGGGCCTTTAGTGAGCAGTTCTTC
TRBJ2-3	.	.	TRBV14	CASSRIQDHTDTQYF	TGTGCCAGCAGCCGCATACAGGATCATACAGATACGCAGTATTTT
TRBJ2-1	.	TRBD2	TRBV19	CASSVGLAGLSEQFF	TGTGCCAGTAGTGTGGGACTAGCGGGATTAAGTGAGCAGTTCTTC